This T cell receptor (beta chain) came from a study of cytomegalovirus exposure and HLA in healthy donors. Germline assignment: CDR1 SGHRS and CDR2 YFSETQ. The CDR3 is made up of 16 amino acids. Losses at the gene ends were 4 bases for V and 6 bases for J; bases not matched to a gene: 13. The protocol was immunoSEQ multiplex PCR, while the TCRdb copy is restricted to in-frame clones and leaves out a portion. The data contain 150,000 to 250,000 clones, about 81% of them singletons. This receptor was identified in a woman between 25 and 40 years old in good health and CMV-seronegative. The chain employs TRBV5-1 and TRBJ1-1, with 9 positions matching TRBD1. The sample was PBMCs. As DNA, the CDR3 is TGCGCCAGCAGCCATACCCCTGGACAGGGGTTCGCTGAAGCTTTCTTT. It specifies CASSHTPGQGFAEAFF.